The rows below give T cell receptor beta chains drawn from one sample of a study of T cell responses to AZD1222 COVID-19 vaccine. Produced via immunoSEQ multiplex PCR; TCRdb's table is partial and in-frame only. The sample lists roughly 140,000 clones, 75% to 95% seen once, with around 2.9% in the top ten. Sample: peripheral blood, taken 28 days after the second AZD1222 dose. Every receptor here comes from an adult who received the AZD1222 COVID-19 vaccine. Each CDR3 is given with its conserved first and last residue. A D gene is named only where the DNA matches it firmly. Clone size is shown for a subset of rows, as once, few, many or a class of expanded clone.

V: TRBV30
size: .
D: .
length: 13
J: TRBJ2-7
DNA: TGTGCCTGGAGTGTGGACGGACCCTACGAGCAGTACTTC
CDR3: CAWSVDGPYEQYF

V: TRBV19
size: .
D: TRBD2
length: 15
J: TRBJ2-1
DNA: TGTGCCAGTAGTATAAAAGCGGGAGCGCACAATGAGCAGTTCTTC
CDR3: CASSIKAGAHNEQFF

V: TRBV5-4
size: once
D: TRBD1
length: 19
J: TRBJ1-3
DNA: TGTGCCAGCAGCCCAACCCCCGTCTCTCCGGGACAGGGGGCAAACACCATATATTTT
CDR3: CASSPTPVSPGQGANTIYF

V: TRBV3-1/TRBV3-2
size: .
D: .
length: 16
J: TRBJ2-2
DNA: TGTGCCAGCAGCCATTCGGACTCCCGGGGCACCGGGGAGCTGTTTTTT
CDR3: CASSHSDSRGTGELFF

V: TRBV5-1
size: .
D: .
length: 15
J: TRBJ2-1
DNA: TGCGCCAGCAGCTACCCAGGTGGTGAGGGTCGCGAGCAGTTCTTC
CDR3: CASSYPGGEGREQFF

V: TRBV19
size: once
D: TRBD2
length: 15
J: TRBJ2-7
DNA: TGTGCCAGTACTAAGGGACTAGCGCGTTCCTACGAGCAGTACTTC
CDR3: CASTKGLARSYEQYF

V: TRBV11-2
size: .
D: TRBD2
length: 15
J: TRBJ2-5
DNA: TGTGCCAGCAGCTCCTCCGGGACTAGTGGAGAGACCCAGTACTTC
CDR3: CASSSSGTSGETQYF

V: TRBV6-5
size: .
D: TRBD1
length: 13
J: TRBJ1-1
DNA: TGTGCCAGCAGCGGACAGGGACTCATCGGAGCTTTCTTT
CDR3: CASSGQGLIGAFF

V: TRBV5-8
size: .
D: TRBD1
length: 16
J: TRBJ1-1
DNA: TGTGCCAGCAGCCCAATGACAGGGGCGCCCTCCACTGAAGCTTTCTTT
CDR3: CASSPMTGAPSTEAFF

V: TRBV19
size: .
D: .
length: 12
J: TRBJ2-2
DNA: TGTGCCAGTACCCCGTGGGACGGGGAGCTGTTTTTT
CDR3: CASTPWDGELFF

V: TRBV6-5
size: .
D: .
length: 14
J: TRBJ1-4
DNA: TGTGCCACCGTTTTCAGAGGGATGGATGAAAAACTGTTTTTT
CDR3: CATVFRGMDEKLFF

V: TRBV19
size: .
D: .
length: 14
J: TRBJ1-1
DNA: TGTGCCAGTACCGTATCGACCGTGAACACTGAAGCTTTCTTT
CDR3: CASTVSTVNTEAFF

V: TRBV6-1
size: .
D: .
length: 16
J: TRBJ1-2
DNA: TGTGCCAGCAGTGAAGCGGGTGCGCCCCCTGTGACAGGCTACACCTTC
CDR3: CASSEAGAPPVTGYTF

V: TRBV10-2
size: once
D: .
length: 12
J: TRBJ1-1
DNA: TGCGCCAGCGGCCCCTGGGGGGCTGAAGCTTTCTTT
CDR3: CASGPWGAEAFF

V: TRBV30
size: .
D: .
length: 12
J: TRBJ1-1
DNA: TGTGCCTGGAGTGTAATGGGAACTGAAGCTTTCTTT
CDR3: CAWSVMGTEAFF

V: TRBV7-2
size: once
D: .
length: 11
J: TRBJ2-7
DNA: TGTGCCAGCAGCTCAAACTACGAGCAGTACTTC
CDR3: CASSSNYEQYF

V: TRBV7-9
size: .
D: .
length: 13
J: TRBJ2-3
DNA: TGTGCCAGCAGCTTACTGACCGCTGGAAAGCAGTATTTT
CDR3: CASSLLTAGKQYF

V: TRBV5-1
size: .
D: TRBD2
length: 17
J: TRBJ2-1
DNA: TGCGCCAGCAGCTTAAAGCTAGCGGGAGTCTCCTACAATGAGCAGTTCTTC
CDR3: CASSLKLAGVSYNEQFF

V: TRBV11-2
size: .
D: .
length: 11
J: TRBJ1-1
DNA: TGTGCCAGCAGCTTGACAGGTTTGGCTTTCTTT
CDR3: CASSLTGLAFF

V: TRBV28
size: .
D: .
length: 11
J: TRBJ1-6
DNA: TGTGCCAGCAGTCTGTATTCACCCCTCCACTTT
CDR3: CASSLYSPLHF

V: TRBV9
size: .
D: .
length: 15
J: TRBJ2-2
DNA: TGTGCCAGCAGCGTGGGGGGGCATCATTCTGGGGAGCTGTTTTTT
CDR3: CASSVGGHHSGELFF

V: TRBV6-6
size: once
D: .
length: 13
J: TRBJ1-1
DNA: TGTGCCAGCCAGGGGTCCCCTAACACTGAAGCTTTCTTT
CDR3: CASQGSPNTEAFF

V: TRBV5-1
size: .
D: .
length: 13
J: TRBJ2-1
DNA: TGCGCCAGCAGCTTGGCCGGGAACAATGAGCAGTTCTTC
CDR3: CASSLAGNNEQFF

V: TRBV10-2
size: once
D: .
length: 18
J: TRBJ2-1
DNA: TGCGCCAGCAGTGAGTCCTCAGGGGGAGGGTCAAGGTGTAATGAGCAGTTCTTC
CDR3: CASSESSGGGSRCNEQFF

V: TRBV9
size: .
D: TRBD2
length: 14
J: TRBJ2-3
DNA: TGTGCCAGCAGCGTAGGTAGCGGGAGAGATACGCAGTATTTT
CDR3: CASSVGSGRDTQYF